Shown below are 27 T cell receptor beta chains from a single sample sequenced in a study of identical twins. TCRdb analysed the 5' RACE reads with MiXCR anew, one entry per CDR3 protein. The repertoire holds about 890,000 distinct CDR3 sequences, with roughly an eighth as singletons. This same sample was also part of a study on yellow fever vaccine responses in identical twins.

Sample: PBMCs. These receptors were collected from a woman younger than 35 in good health.

This rearrangement joins TRBV14 to TRBJ2-5; the match to TRBD2 covers 11 bases. Germline V gene sequence: CDR1 SGHDN, CDR2 FVKESK. V shed 4 bases, J shed 4 bases, and the junction held 5 bases outside the gene matches. This CDR3 region has 15 residues. The CDR3: CASSPGTSGPETQYF. The CDR3 nucleotides read TGTGCCAGCAGCCCAGGGACTAGCGGACCAGAGACCCAGTACTTC.

This clonotype was detected only a few times. V usage is TRBV6-5 and J usage is TRBJ2-7; D is ambiguous. The CDR3 sequence is 14 residues long. Trimming pared 0 bases from V and 2 bases from J, leaving 8 bases between. Germline CDR1 MNHEY, CDR2 SVGAGI. For the CDR3, the DNA is TGTGCCAGCAGTTACTCCGTCCCTGCCTACGAGCAGTACTTC. It encodes CASSYSVPAYEQYF.

This chain joins TRBV27 and TRBJ2-1; TRBD2 aligns across 10 bases. Germline CDR1 reads MNHEY; CDR2 reads SMNVEV (reference sequence). With 7 bases clipped from V and 4 bases from J, the junction kept 4 bases outside the gene matches. CDR3 length equals 14 residues. The CDR3: CASTGLAAYNEQFF. CDR3 sequence (DNA): TGTGCCAGCACCGGACTAGCGGCATACAATGAGCAGTTCTTC.

This chain uses TRBV20-1 with TRBJ2-3; the D is unclear. The CDR3 loop spans 15 amino acids. In germline, CDR1 is DFQATT, CDR2 SNEGSKA (reference sequence). V lost 0 bases, J lost 0 bases, and 10 bases lay in between. The CDR3 DNA follows: TGCAGTGCTAGAGATCTAAAGATTAGCACAGATACGCAGTATTTT. Protein product: CSARDLKISTDTQYF.

This clonotype was counted a few times. The rearrangement uses TRBV12-3 or TRBV12-4 and TRBJ1-1, with 7 bases identical to TRBD1. There are 15 residues in the CDR3. Germline trimming cut 5 bases from V and 0 bases from J; bases unmatched to any gene: 6. This CDR3 is CASSRRDSLNTEAFF. The CDR3 DNA sequence: TGTGCCAGCAGTCGACGGGACAGTTTGAACACTGAAGCTTTCTTT.

This clonotype occurred many times. The CDR3: CASSLTTGMDEQFF. CDR3 DNA sequence: TGTGCCAGCAGTTTGACGACTGGTATGGATGAGCAGTTCTTC. The V call is TRBV12-3 or TRBV12-4, the J call TRBJ2-1; D remains unclear. CDR3 length: 14 amino acids. Trimming cost V 3 bases and J 8 bases, with 14 bases left between them.

The chain has TRBV14 and TRBJ2-1, with unresolved D. The V gene's germline CDR1 is SGHDN and CDR2 FVKESK. Between the trimmed V and J ends, which lost 0 bases and 9 bases, there was a span of 12 bases. The CDR3 totals 14 residues. The DNA of the CDR3 is TGTGCCAGCAGCCAAGACCGGAGCCCGTTTGAGCAGTTCTTC. Protein sequence: CASSQDRSPFEQFF.

This clonotype has just a few counts. The V and J genes are TRBV12-3 or TRBV12-4 and TRBJ1-1; D not resolved. Trimming stripped 3 bases from V and 10 bases from J, with 9 bases between. The CDR3 runs 11 residues. The CDR3 DNA follows: TGTGCCAGCAGTTTCCAGGAGAGAGCTTTCTTT. Residues: CASSFQERAFF.

This clonotype has more than one count but fewer than ten. The V and J genes are TRBV29-1 and TRBJ1-5, with 10 positions matching TRBD1. CDR3 size: 14 residues. Germline V gives CDR1 SQVTM, CDR2 ANQGSEA. Trimming cost V 7 bases and J 3 bases; bases outside gene matches: 6. CDR3 sequence reads: CSAKGTGDNQPQHF. DNA for the CDR3: TGCAGCGCCAAGGGGACAGGGGACAATCAGCCCCAGCATTTT.

This clonotype was recorded a few times. The chain recombines TRBV28 with TRBJ2-7; 10 bases align to TRBD2. CDR3 length equals 16 residues. Germline-derived CDR1 and CDR2 are MDHEN and SYDVKM. Unmatched junction bases numbered 5, after V lost 3 bases and J lost 0 bases. DNA of the CDR3: TGTGCCAGCAGTTTTAGACTAGCGGGTTCCTCCTACGAGCAGTACTTC. Protein product: CASSFRLAGSSYEQYF.

A few counts support this clonotype. The junction departs from germline at one end; a sequencing error may be responsible. The chain links TRBV20-1 to TRBJ2-3, with a weak D call TRBD2 (6 bases). The CDR3 totals 16 residues. Germline values: CDR1 DFQATT, CDR2 SNEGSKA (reference sequence). The CDR3 loop reads CCARPGLGTGTDTQYF. In DNA form, the CDR3 reads TGCTGTGCTAGGCCGGGACTGGGAACGGGCACAGATACGCAGTATTTT.

This clonotype has just a few counts. The rearrangement uses TRBV4-1 and TRBJ2-1, with a possible D match to TRBD1 (6 bases). Trimming cost V 1 base and J 4 bases, with 17 bases left between them. The CDR3 sequence is 17 residues long. Germline CDR1 MGHRA, CDR2 YSYEKL. The CDR3 loop reads CASSQGWAGEPYNEQFF. The CDR3 DNA sequence: TGCGCCAGCAGCCAAGGATGGGCAGGGGAGCCATACAATGAGCAGTTCTTC.

This clonotype was seen ten or more times. V usage is TRBV28 and J usage is TRBJ2-2; 7 positions match TRBD2. The CDR3 is 13 amino acids. V gave up 6 bases and J gave up 8 bases; unmatched junction bases: 6. In germline, CDR1 is MDHEN, CDR2 SYDVKM. The CDR3 DNA sequence: TGTGCCAGCAGCCGCCCGGGGGGTGGGGAGCTGTTTTTT. Encoded protein: CASSRPGGGELFF.

This clonotype was seen only a few times. The chain carries TRBV20-1 and TRBJ1-5, with 8 bases aligning to TRBD1. CDR1 DFQATT and CDR2 SNEGSKA come from the germline V gene (reference sequence). The V gene end was trimmed by 2 bases and the J gene end by 4 bases; junction bases not matched to a gene: 1. The CDR3 covers 13 residues. The CDR3 sequence: CSARQGANQPQHF. The DNA of the CDR3 is TGCAGTGCTAGACAGGGGGCGAATCAGCCCCAGCATTTT.

The chain has TRBV20-1 and TRBJ2-5; 9 bases match TRBD1. The V and J ends lost 6 bases and 5 bases, in that order; junction bases with no gene match: 13. Germline V CDR1 and CDR2: DFQATT, SNEGSKA (reference sequence). This CDR3 spans 15 amino acids. As DNA, the CDR3 is TGCAGTGCCGACCGGGACAGGGACGTTTGGGAGACCCAGTACTTC. Residues: CSADRDRDVWETQYF.

This clonotype was counted many times. The chain links TRBV15 to TRBJ1-2; a weak D match, TRBD1 (6 bases). V lost 0 bases, J lost 4 bases, and 18 bases lay in between. The CDR3 is made up of 17 amino acids. Germline CDR1 LNHNV, CDR2 YYDKDF (reference sequence). In nucleotides, the CDR3 is TGTGCCACCAGCAGAGATTTTTTTGGAGGGACAACCTATGGCTACACCTTC. As protein: CATSRDFFGGTTYGYTF.

The chain employs TRBV2 and TRBJ2-1, with D possibly being TRBD2 (6 bases). Trimming cost V 2 bases and J 0 bases, with 11 bases left between them. CDR1 and CDR2 from the germline V gene are SNHLY and FYNNEI. CDR3 length: 16 amino acids. The CDR3 loop reads CASSELVGGSYNEQFF. The DNA for the CDR3 is TGTGCCAGCAGTGAATTGGTCGGGGGCTCCTACAATGAGCAGTTCTTC. The full variable domain, with the rest looked up from reference TRBV2 and TRBJ2-1, is EPEVTQTPSHQVTQMGQEVILRCVPISNHLYFYWYRQILGQKVEFLVSFYNNEISEKSEIFDDQFSVERPDGSNFTLKIRSTKLEDSAMYFCASSELVGGSYNEQFFGPGTRLTVL.

The chain links TRBV5-1 to TRBJ2-3, with 10 bases lining up with TRBD2. This CDR3 is 16 amino acids long. V was clipped by 6 bases and J by 1 base; unmatched bases: 8. The germline gives CDR1 SGHRS, CDR2 YFSETQ. CDR3 in DNA: TGCGCCAGCACCTTCTCTCTAGCGGGGGGCACAGATACGCAGTATTTT. Translation gives CASTFSLAGGTDTQYF.

The gene calls are TRBV3-1 and TRBJ1-5; the D is unclear. In germline, CDR1 is LGHDT, CDR2 YNNKEL (reference sequence). The CDR3 contains 12 residues. V lost 1 base, J lost 7 bases, and 5 bases lay in between. Written as DNA, the CDR3 is TGTGCCAGCAGCCAAGCTTACCAGCCCCAGCATTTT. Protein product: CASSQAYQPQHF.

This clonotype turned up a few times. The rearrangement links TRBV10-3 to TRBJ2-1, with 12 bases lining up with TRBD2. The junction had 1 base not matched to a gene; V was cut back by 9 bases and J by 1 base. The germline CDR1 and CDR2 sequences are ENHRY and SYGVKD. The CDR3 totals 14 residues. As DNA, the CDR3 is TGTGCCATGACTAGCGGGGGTTCCTACAATGAGCAGTTCTTC. Its protein product is CAMTSGGSYNEQFF.

This clonotype was observed a few times. J is TRBJ2-7 and V is TRBV4-1; 8 bases fit TRBD2. Unmatched junction bases numbered 6, after V lost 2 bases and J lost 6 bases. The CDR3 extends over 14 amino acids. Germline V CDR1 and CDR2: MGHRA, YSYEKL. The CDR3 reads CASSQTGLGSEQYV. In DNA, the CDR3 is TGCGCCAGCAGCCAAACGGGACTAGGGAGCGAGCAGTACGTC.

The chain carries TRBV12-3 or TRBV12-4 and TRBJ2-2; D not resolved. Trimming cost V 3 bases and J 3 bases, with 14 bases left between them. The CDR3 runs 16 residues. CDR3 region: CASSFGVRAHTGELFF. CDR3 bases: TGTGCCAGCAGTTTTGGGGTCCGCGCCCACACCGGGGAGCTGTTTTTT.

Concerning this clonotype itself: The CDR3 does not close with the conserved phenylalanine or tryptophan, likely indicating a read error. The V and J genes are TRBV12-3 or TRBV12-4 and TRBJ2-2; D call uncertain. The length of the CDR3 is 14 residues. The ends were cut back, 3 bases at V and 0 bases at J, with 5 bases in the middle. The CDR3 nucleotides are TGTGCCAGCAGTTTTCGGCCGAACACCGGGGAGCTGTTTTCT. Protein: CASSFRPNTGELFS.

This clonotype has only a few counts. The rearrangement uses TRBV20-1 and TRBJ1-1; D unresolved. The CDR3 loop spans 12 amino acids. From germline, CDR1 is DFQATT and CDR2 SNEGSKA (reference sequence). Deletions cut 7 bases from V and 0 bases from J, with 9 bases between. The CDR3 loop is CSESEMNTEAFF. Written as DNA, the CDR3 is TGCAGTGAATCGGAAATGAACACTGAAGCTTTCTTT.

The rearrangement joins TRBV14 to TRBJ1-1; D call uncertain. The CDR3 spans 13 residues. Trimming left V 6 bases short and J 4 bases short, with 12 bases between. The germline gives CDR1 SGHDN, CDR2 FVKESK. The CDR3 sequence: CASRFGVRTEAFF. CDR3 DNA sequence: TGTGCCAGCAGGTTTGGGGTTCGCACTGAAGCTTTCTTT.

This clonotype has just a few counts. The V and J genes are TRBV5-1 and TRBJ1-6; 11 bases fit TRBD1. CDR1 and CDR2 from the germline V gene are SGHRS and YFSETQ. The CDR3 totals 15 residues. The V segment lost 4 bases and the J segment 5 bases; nucleotides outside the gene matches: 2. The CDR3 here is CASSRTGGNNSPLHF. CDR3 coding DNA: TGCGCCAGCAGCAGGACAGGGGGCAATAATTCACCCCTCCACTTT.

This clonotype has a handful of counts. The chain carries TRBV6-1 and TRBJ2-1, with a possible D match to TRBD1 (6 bases). Germline CDR1 MNHNS, CDR2 SASEGT. This CDR3 is 15 amino acids long. The V end lost 6 bases, the J end lost 9 bases, and 21 bases lay between the germline ends. The CDR3 reads CASSADEGLGGEQFF. CDR3 bases: TGTGCCAGCAGCGCCGACGAGGGGCTAGGGGGTGAGCAGTTCTTC.